These 8 T cell receptor beta chains originate from one sample sequenced in a study of Ad26.COV2.S vaccination and SARS-CoV-2 variants. The treatment: over 15 received Ad26.COV2.S at low or high dose, single or two shots; roughly five received placebo; per-sample allocation not given. At day 63 after the first vaccine or placebo injection, samples were drawn. Only in-frame clones appear in the TCRdb table, and some are missing; sequencing was by immunoSEQ multiplex PCR. The sample includes about 400,000 clones, 88% of them seen just once. The material was peripheral blood, obtained in a trial of Ad26.COV2.S vaccine versus placebo. All receptors derive from a person aged 18 to 65 who received the Ad26.COV2.S COVID-19 vaccine or a placebo.

The chain has TRBV4-3 and TRBJ1-3; D unresolved. The CDR3 contains 16 residues. V dropped 0 bases and J dropped 5 bases, with 14 bases sitting between them. CDR1 is LGHNA and CDR2 is YSLEER in the germline V gene. CDR3 DNA sequence: TGCGCCAGCAGCCAAGATTCCAGTCAGACAAGAAACACCATATATTTT. It codes for CASSQDSSQTRNTIYF.

This clone was seen only once. The chain links TRBV4-1 to TRBJ2-1; 8 bases align to TRBD1. The CDR3 is made up of 16 amino acids. Germline V lookup: CDR1 MGHRA, CDR2 YSYEKL. J lost 6 bases, V lost 3 bases, and 10 bases had no gene match. Here the CDR3 reads CASSQATGEIRNEQFF. DNA for the CDR3: TGCGCCAGCAGCCAGGCGACAGGGGAGATACGCAATGAGCAGTTCTTC.

This rearrangement joins TRBV19 to TRBJ1-6; D not certain. CDR1 LNHDA and CDR2 SQIVND come from the germline V gene (reference sequence). The CDR3 loop spans 17 amino acids. Trimming removed 7 bases at V and 6 bases at J, with 22 bases between. CDR3 in DNA: TGTGCCAGTACCGAAGGAGTCTCATCTCGCTTTAATTCACCCCTCCACTTT. This gives the protein CASTEGVSSRFNSPLHF.

The V and J genes are TRBV12-3 or TRBV12-4 and TRBJ1-3; D is unresolved. V lost 7 bases and J lost 0, with 7 bases in between. The CDR3 covers 13 residues. The CDR3 spells CASNTNSGNTIYF. Written as DNA, the CDR3 is TGTGCCAGCAACACGAACTCTGGAAACACCATATATTTT.

The J gene is TRBJ1-1, the V gene TRBV6-2 or TRBV6-3; D gene uncertain. The CDR3 is made up of 14 amino acids. The germline V and J ends were trimmed by 5 bases and 0 bases, with 10 bases remaining between them. From germline, CDR1 is MNHEY and CDR2 SVGEGT. For the CDR3, the DNA is TGTGCCAGCAGTAAGACCGGAATGAACACTGAAGCTTTCTTT. Its protein is CASSKTGMNTEAFF.

This clone was counted once. The chain has TRBV3-1 (or the pseudogene TRBV3-2) and TRBJ1-2; TRBD1 aligns across 7 bases. The trim removed 2 bases at V and 1 base at J, leaving 7 bases unmatched. The CDR3 is 16 residues long. From germline, CDR1 is LGHDT and CDR2 YNNKEL (reference sequence). CDR3 coding DNA: TGTGCCAGCAGCCAAAACAGGGGTTTTATTAACTATGGCTACACCTTC. Translation gives CASSQNRGFINYGYTF.

This chain links TRBV7-2 with TRBJ1-5, with 9 positions matching TRBD1. This CDR3 is built from 18 residues. In germline, CDR1 is SGHTA, CDR2 FQGNSA. The V segment lost 2 bases and the J segment 6 bases; nucleotides outside the gene matches: 14. The CDR3 DNA sequence: TGTGCCAGCAGCTTACTTAGCTTGGGACAGGGAAATGGTCAGCCCCAGCATTTT. Amino acids: CASSLLSLGQGNGQPQHF.

The chain has TRBV5-4 and TRBJ1-1, with D maybe TRBD1 (6 bases). Germline lookup yields CDR1 SGHNT and CDR2 YYREEE (reference sequence). V gave up 3 bases and J gave up 0 bases, with 18 bases separating them. There are 17 residues in the CDR3. The CDR3 here is CASSSGTRSAMNTEAFF. In DNA, the CDR3 is TGTGCCAGCAGCTCCGGGACAAGGAGTGCCATGAACACTGAAGCTTTCTTT.